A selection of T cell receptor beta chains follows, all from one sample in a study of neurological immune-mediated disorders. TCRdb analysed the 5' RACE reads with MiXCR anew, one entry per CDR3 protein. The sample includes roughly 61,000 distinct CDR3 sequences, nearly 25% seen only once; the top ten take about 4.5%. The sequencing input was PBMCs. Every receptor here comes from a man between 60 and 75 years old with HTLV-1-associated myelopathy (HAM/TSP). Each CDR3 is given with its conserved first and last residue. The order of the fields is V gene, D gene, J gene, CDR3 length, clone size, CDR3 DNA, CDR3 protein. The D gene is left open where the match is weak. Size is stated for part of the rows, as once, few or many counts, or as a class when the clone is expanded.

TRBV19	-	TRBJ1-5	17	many	TGTGCCAGTAGTGACCAGGACACGTCGGTTAGCAATCAGCCCCAGCATTTT	CASSDQDTSVSNQPQHF
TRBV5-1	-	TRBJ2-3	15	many	TGCGCCAGCAGCCCCGCTGCAGGCCCGGTGGATACGCAGTATTTT	CASSPAAGPVDTQYF
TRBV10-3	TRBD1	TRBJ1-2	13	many	TGTGCCGGGACAGGGAGAAGAGACTATGGCTACACCTTC	CAGTGRRDYGYTF
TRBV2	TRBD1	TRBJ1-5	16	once	TGTGCCAGCCAGAACAGGGGGCTCAGTGGCAATCAGCCCCAGCATTTT	CASQNRGLSGNQPQHF
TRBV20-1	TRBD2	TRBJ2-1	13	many	TGCAGTGGGGGACTAGCGTTGGGGCATGAGCAGTTCTTC	CSGGLALGHEQFF
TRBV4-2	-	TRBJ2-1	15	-	TGTGCCAGCAGCCATCAAGGCGGGGACTACAATGAGCAGTTCTTC	CASSHQGGDYNEQFF
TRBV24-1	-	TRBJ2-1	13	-	TGTGCCACCAGTGATGAAACTAGAGATGAGCAGTTCTTC	CATSDETRDEQFF
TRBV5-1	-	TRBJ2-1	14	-	TGCGCCAGCAGGCCCACTGTCTCCTACAATGAGCAGTTCTTC	CASRPTVSYNEQFF
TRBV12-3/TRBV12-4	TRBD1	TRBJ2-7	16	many	TGTGCCAGCAGTTTCTGGGGACAGGGCGTGAGATACGAGCAGTACTTC	CASSFWGQGVRYEQYF
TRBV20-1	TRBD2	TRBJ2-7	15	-	TGCAGTGCCGCGGTCCGACTAGCGGCTTCCTACGAGCAGTACTTC	CSAAVRLAASYEQYF
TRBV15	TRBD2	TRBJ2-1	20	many	TGTGCCACCAGCAGAGAGGGGCGGGAGGGCCTGGTCAGCTCCTACAATGAGCAGTTCTTC	CATSREGREGLVSSYNEQFF
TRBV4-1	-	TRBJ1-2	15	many	TGCGCCAGCAGCCAAGATAGTACAAGGTCGAACGGCTACACCTTC	CASSQDSTRSNGYTF
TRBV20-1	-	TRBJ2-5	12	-	TGCAGTGCTAGAAAAGTGGGGGAGACCCAGTACTTC	CSARKVGETQYF
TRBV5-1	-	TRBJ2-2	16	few	TGCGCCAGCAGCTTGAGCCCGGGGGCGAACACCGGGGAGCTGTTTTTT	CASSLSPGANTGELFF
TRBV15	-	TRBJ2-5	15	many	TGTGCCACCAGCAGAGATCCGTCAGCACAAGAGACCCAGTACTTC	CATSRDPSAQETQYF
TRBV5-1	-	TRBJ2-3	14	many	TGCGCCAGCAAACGGGACTGGAGCACAGATACGCAGTATTTT	CASKRDWSTDTQYF
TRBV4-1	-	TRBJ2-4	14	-	TGCGCCATCAGCCAAGGAGGGCAAGGAGACATTCAGTACTTT	CAISQGGQGDIQYF
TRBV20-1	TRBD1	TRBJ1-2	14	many	TGCAGTGCTAGAGACAGGGGGGAAGACTATGGCTACACCTTC	CSARDRGEDYGYTF
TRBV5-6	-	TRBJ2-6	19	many	TGTGCCAGCAGCTCGCCCATACAGGGATGGGGCTCTGGGGCCAACGTCCTGACTTTC	CASSSPIQGWGSGANVLTF
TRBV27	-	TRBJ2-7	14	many	TGTGCCAGCATGCCGGGACTCCTCCCATCCGAGCAGTACTTC	CASMPGLLPSEQYF
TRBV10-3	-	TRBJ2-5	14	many	TGTGCCATCAGTGAGCCAGGGGTGAGGGAGACCCAGTACTTC	CAISEPGVRETQYF
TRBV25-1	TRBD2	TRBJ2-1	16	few	TGTGCCAGCAGTGAAGCCGGGAGGGGGACCTACAATGAGCAGTTCTTC	CASSEAGRGTYNEQFF